The 12 T cell receptor beta chains given below trace back to one sample, sequenced in a study of response to subunit inactivated influenza vaccine. TCRdb independently ran MiXCR on the RT-PCR reads; one entry per CDR3 protein. The profile shows about 180,000 distinct CDR3 sequences, approximately 8.7% of them singletons. The sequencing here drew on non-naive T cells sorted from PBMCs, taken on the day of vaccination. The receptor set was obtained from a man in his fifties who received an inactivated influenza vaccine.

This clonotype was counted a few times. The chain combines TRBV4-1 with TRBJ2-6; D might be TRBD2 (6 bases). Trimming took off 1 base at V and 0 bases at J, with 10 bases between the two ends. Germline lookup yields CDR1 MGHRA and CDR2 YSYEKL. CDR3 length: 17 amino acids. CDR3 nucleotide sequence: TGCGCCAGCAGCCAAGCGGGGGTGATCTCTGGGGCCAACGTCCTGACTTTC. Its translation: CASSQAGVISGANVLTF.

This clonotype was seen a handful of times. The chain's CDR3 is CASSYGGGMNTEAFF. For the CDR3, the DNA is TGTGCCAGCAGTTACGGGGGGGGAATGAACACTGAAGCTTTCTTT. The V call is TRBV6-5, the J call TRBJ1-1; perhaps TRBD1 as D (5 bases). Trimming cost V 2 bases and J 0 bases, with 10 bases left between them. Germline values: CDR1 MNHEY, CDR2 SVGAGI. The CDR3 is 15 amino acids.

This clonotype turned up a few times. This chain joins TRBV7-2 and TRBJ2-7, with 7 bases matching TRBD1. Looked up from germline, CDR1 is SGHTA and CDR2 is FQGNSA. The CDR3 is 15 residues long. Unmatched junction bases numbered 5, after V lost 2 bases and J lost 1 base. CDR3 bases: TGTGCCAGCAGCTTATCCCACAGGGGTTCCTACGAGCAGTACTTC. Its protein product is CASSLSHRGSYEQYF.

This clonotype was detected a few times. The chain recombines TRBV11-1 with TRBJ1-6, with 10 nucleotides matching TRBD1. V was clipped by 10 bases and J by 0 bases; unmatched bases: 12. Germline-derived CDR1 and CDR2 are SGHAT and FQDESV (reference sequence). The CDR3 is 18 residues long. The CDR3 reads CATTGDRGPSSYNSPLHF. CDR3 coding DNA: TGTGCCACCACAGGGGACAGGGGTCCCTCCTCCTATAATTCACCCCTCCACTTT.

The V and J genes are TRBV18 and TRBJ1-1; no definite D call. The CDR3 runs to 14 residues. Germline V gene data show CDR1 as KGHSH and CDR2 as LQKENI. The germline V and J ends were trimmed by 6 bases and 5 bases, with 16 bases remaining between them. CDR3 residues: CASSRVAEGTEAFF. The DNA for the CDR3 is TGTGCCAGCTCCCGTGTTGCAGAAGGGACTGAAGCTTTCTTT.

This clonotype was observed a handful of times. The genes are TRBV5-1 and TRBJ2-6; TRBD1 might be the D (6 bases). V dropped 0 bases and J dropped 0 bases, with 13 bases sitting between them. This CDR3 is built from 18 residues. Germline-derived CDR1 and CDR2 are SGHRS and YFSETQ. The CDR3 loop is CASSLGSGAGSGANVLTF. For the CDR3, the DNA is TGCGCCAGCAGCTTGGGGTCAGGGGCTGGCTCTGGGGCCAACGTCCTGACTTTC.

The gene calls are TRBV27 and TRBJ2-7; D is possibly TRBD1 (5 bases). CDR3 length: 13 residues. Per the germline V gene, CDR1 is MNHEY and CDR2 is SMNVEV (reference sequence). V was pared by 5 bases and J by 6 bases, with 14 bases between. The CDR3 is CASSSDIRGEQYF. The DNA of the CDR3 is TGTGCCAGCAGTAGCGACATTAGGGGCGAGCAGTACTTC.

This clonotype showed up many times. The chain carries TRBV5-6 and TRBJ2-3; 9 nucleotides match TRBD2. Trimming cost V 3 bases and J 6 bases; bases outside gene matches: 8. Per the germline V gene, CDR1 is SGHDT and CDR2 is YYEEEE. CDR3 size: 15 residues. CDR3 nucleotide sequence: TGTGCCAGCAGCTCGAGGGAGCGGGGGGATGATACGCAGTATTTT. Protein product: CASSSRERGDDTQYF.

The chain combines TRBV4-2 with TRBJ2-1; unclear D gene. This CDR3 has 15 amino acids. With 1 base removed from V and 8 bases from J, the gap between germline ends came to 15 bases. Germline V gene lookup returns CDR1 LGHNA and CDR2 YNFKEQ. The chain's CDR3 is CASSQGGAGRDEQFF. As DNA, the CDR3 is TGTGCCAGCAGCCAAGGAGGAGCCGGCCGGGATGAGCAGTTCTTC.

V gene TRBV20-1 combines with J gene TRBJ2-7; 7 bases are shared with TRBD2. With 5 bases clipped from V and 2 bases from J, the junction kept 9 bases outside the gene matches. The germline V gene encodes CDR1 DFQATT and CDR2 SNEGSKA (reference sequence). The CDR3 has 14 amino acids. CDR3 bases: TGCAGTGCTGTCCCCCTGAGCGGGGCCTACGAGCAGTACTTC. The encoded protein is CSAVPLSGAYEQYF.

This clonotype was seen ten or more times. This chain links TRBV20-1 with TRBJ1-1; 7 bases line up with TRBD1. CDR1 and CDR2 (germline): DFQATT, SNEGSKA (reference sequence). The CDR3 covers 14 residues. V dropped 5 bases and J dropped 0; count of bases not matched to a gene: 6. CDR3 DNA sequence: TGCAGTGCTCAGGCAGGGGGAATGAACACTGAAGCTTTCTTT. Translating gives CSAQAGGMNTEAFF.

The chain combines TRBV7-8 with TRBJ2-3, with D uncertain. Per germline, CDR1 SGHVS and CDR2 FQNEAQ. The CDR3 consists of 14 residues. V was pared by 1 base and J by 3 bases, with 8 bases between. The CDR3 here is CASSLVRFTDTQYF. The DNA of the CDR3 is TGTGCCAGCAGCTTAGTAAGGTTTACAGATACGCAGTATTTT.